This is a list of T cell receptor beta chains from one sample in a study of CD8 T cells in Susac syndrome. TCRdb re-called the immunoSEQ multiplex PCR reads through MiXCR, storing one row per CDR3 protein. The sample comprises 85,000 to 90,000 distinct CDR3 sequences, approximately 92% of which are singletons, and 0.3% to 0.4% rests with the top ten. Source material: CD8+ T cells from PBMCs. The receptors shown here come from a human donor in good health. Both conserved end residues are part of each CDR3. The D gene is left open where the match is weak. Not all rows give a size; the values are once, few, many and, for expanded clones, a class.

v_call: TRBV7-9
d_call: NA
j_call: TRBJ1-2
clone_size: NA
cdr3_aa: CASSSGRLHYGYTF
cdr3_nt: TGTGCCAGCAGCTCCGGACGGCTGCACTATGGCTACACCTTC

v_call: TRBV5-6
d_call: NA
j_call: TRBJ1-2
clone_size: NA
cdr3_aa: CASSLERAVGYGYTF
cdr3_nt: TGTGCCAGCAGCTTGGAACGGGCCGTCGGCTATGGCTACACCTTC

v_call: TRBV4-1
d_call: NA
j_call: TRBJ1-5
clone_size: NA
cdr3_aa: CASSPEGVLRNQPQHF
cdr3_nt: TGCGCCAGCAGCCCGGAGGGGGTCCTTCGCAATCAGCCCCAGCATTTT

v_call: TRBV5-6
d_call: NA
j_call: TRBJ1-2
clone_size: NA
cdr3_aa: CATRRTELQGGYTF
cdr3_nt: TGTGCCACCCGACGGACAGAACTTCAGGGGGGCTACACCTTC

v_call: TRBV2
d_call: TRBD1
j_call: TRBJ2-5
clone_size: once
cdr3_aa: CASSKDRETQYF
cdr3_nt: TGTGCCAGCAGTAAGGACAGGGAGACCCAGTACTTC

v_call: TRBV4-2
d_call: TRBD2
j_call: TRBJ2-5
clone_size: NA
cdr3_aa: CASSQDPSGGGETQYF
cdr3_nt: TGTGCCAGCAGCCAAGATCCTAGCGGGGGGGGTGAGACCCAGTACTTC

v_call: TRBV5-6
d_call: NA
j_call: TRBJ2-7
clone_size: NA
cdr3_aa: CASSYGRYYEQYF
cdr3_nt: TGTGCCAGCAGCTACGGCAGATACTACGAGCAGTACTTC

v_call: TRBV6-6
d_call: TRBD1
j_call: TRBJ1-5
clone_size: once
cdr3_aa: CASSYQGAWQPQHF
cdr3_nt: TGTGCCAGCAGTTACCAGGGGGCATGGCAGCCCCAGCATTTT

v_call: TRBV10-2
d_call: NA
j_call: TRBJ2-3
clone_size: NA
cdr3_aa: CASSAAFTDTQYF
cdr3_nt: TGCGCCAGCAGTGCAGCCTTCACAGATACGCAGTATTTT

v_call: TRBV9
d_call: TRBD1
j_call: TRBJ1-1
clone_size: NA
cdr3_aa: CASSGGQGLGAFF
cdr3_nt: TGTGCCAGCAGCGGAGGACAGGGCCTGGGAGCTTTCTTT

v_call: TRBV29-1
d_call: TRBD1
j_call: TRBJ2-3
clone_size: NA
cdr3_aa: CSGWDSNTDTQYF
cdr3_nt: TGCAGCGGATGGGACAGCAACACAGATACGCAGTATTTT

v_call: TRBV12-5
d_call: NA
j_call: TRBJ2-7
clone_size: NA
cdr3_aa: CASGWDDSYEQYF
cdr3_nt: TGTGCTAGTGGTTGGGACGACTCCTACGAGCAGTACTTC

v_call: TRBV29-1
d_call: TRBD2
j_call: TRBJ2-7
clone_size: NA
cdr3_aa: CSVEGGFDYEQYF
cdr3_nt: TGCAGCGTTGAGGGGGGGTTTGACTACGAGCAGTACTTC

v_call: TRBV18
d_call: NA
j_call: TRBJ2-4
clone_size: NA
cdr3_aa: CASSPRGMDWYF
cdr3_nt: TGTGCCAGCTCACCAAGGGGGATGGATTGGTACTTC

v_call: TRBV27
d_call: TRBD1
j_call: TRBJ2-2
clone_size: NA
cdr3_aa: CASSPQGANTGELFF
cdr3_nt: TGTGCCAGCAGCCCTCAGGGGGCGAACACCGGGGAGCTGTTTTTT

v_call: TRBV4-1
d_call: NA
j_call: TRBJ1-5
clone_size: NA
cdr3_aa: CASSRAGGNSNQPQHF
cdr3_nt: TGCGCCAGCAGCCGGGCTGGCGGCAATAGCAATCAGCCCCAGCATTTT

v_call: TRBV20-1
d_call: NA
j_call: TRBJ2-1
clone_size: NA
cdr3_aa: CSASGYNEQFF
cdr3_nt: TGCAGTGCTAGCGGATACAATGAGCAGTTCTTC

v_call: TRBV5-6
d_call: NA
j_call: TRBJ1-1
clone_size: NA
cdr3_aa: CASSLGGGSLAEAFF
cdr3_nt: TGTGCCAGCAGCTTGGGGGGGGGTAGTCTGGCTGAAGCTTTCTTT

v_call: TRBV7-2
d_call: TRBD1
j_call: TRBJ2-1
clone_size: once
cdr3_aa: CASSLVRQGLTNEQFF
cdr3_nt: TGTGCCAGCAGCTTAGTTCGACAGGGTCTAACCAATGAGCAGTTCTTC

v_call: TRBV12-3/TRBV12-4
d_call: NA
j_call: TRBJ1-5
clone_size: NA
cdr3_aa: CASSLGGAGNQPQHF
cdr3_nt: TGTGCCAGCAGTTTGGGTGGGGCTGGCAATCAGCCCCAGCATTTT

v_call: TRBV7-9
d_call: TRBD1
j_call: TRBJ2-3
clone_size: NA
cdr3_aa: CASSRDRNTDTQYF
cdr3_nt: TGTGCCAGCAGCCGGGACAGGAATACAGATACGCAGTATTTT

v_call: TRBV5-1
d_call: TRBD2
j_call: TRBJ2-7
clone_size: NA
cdr3_aa: CASSLHLGTIEQYF
cdr3_nt: TGCGCCAGCAGCCTACACCTTGGGACTATCGAGCAGTACTTC

v_call: TRBV6-1
d_call: NA
j_call: TRBJ2-2
clone_size: NA
cdr3_aa: CASSTPKGWRTGELFF
cdr3_nt: TGTGCCAGCAGCACCCCGAAGGGTTGGAGGACCGGGGAGCTGTTTTTT

v_call: TRBV4-1
d_call: NA
j_call: TRBJ2-7
clone_size: few
cdr3_aa: CASSPTGTYEQYF
cdr3_nt: TGCGCCAGCAGCCCGACAGGTACCTACGAGCAGTACTTC

v_call: TRBV7-9
d_call: NA
j_call: TRBJ2-7
clone_size: NA
cdr3_aa: CASSYDEPYEQYF
cdr3_nt: TGTGCCAGCAGCTACGACGAGCCCTACGAGCAGTACTTC

v_call: TRBV24-1
d_call: TRBD1
j_call: TRBJ2-2
clone_size: NA
cdr3_aa: CATSDGDRVGPGELFF
cdr3_nt: TGTGCCACCAGTGATGGAGACAGGGTCGGGCCCGGGGAGCTGTTTTTT

v_call: TRBV3-1
d_call: TRBD2
j_call: TRBJ2-5
clone_size: NA
cdr3_aa: CASSREISGGHGETQYF
cdr3_nt: TGTGCCAGCAGCCGAGAAATTAGCGGGGGCCATGGAGAGACCCAGTACTTC

v_call: TRBV13
d_call: NA
j_call: TRBJ1-5
clone_size: NA
cdr3_aa: CASSQAGAGNQPQHF
cdr3_nt: TGTGCCAGCAGCCAAGCGGGGGCTGGCAATCAGCCCCAGCATTTT

v_call: TRBV12-3/TRBV12-4
d_call: NA
j_call: TRBJ2-2
clone_size: NA
cdr3_aa: CASKRTGELFF
cdr3_nt: TGTGCCAGCAAGCGAACCGGGGAGCTGTTTTTT

v_call: TRBV20-1
d_call: NA
j_call: TRBJ2-7
clone_size: NA
cdr3_aa: CSARNGYEQYF
cdr3_nt: TGCAGTGCTAGAAATGGCTACGAGCAGTACTTC

v_call: TRBV5-6
d_call: NA
j_call: TRBJ1-3
clone_size: NA
cdr3_aa: CASSFWADAYSGNTIYF
cdr3_nt: TGTGCCAGCAGCTTTTGGGCAGACGCATACTCTGGAAACACCATATATTTT

v_call: TRBV7-9
d_call: NA
j_call: TRBJ2-1
clone_size: NA
cdr3_aa: CASSLGEDNEQFF
cdr3_nt: TGTGCCAGCAGCTTAGGGGAAGACAATGAGCAGTTCTTC

v_call: TRBV21-1
d_call: NA
j_call: TRBJ2-5
clone_size: NA
cdr3_aa: CASSKVEGRETQYF
cdr3_nt: TGTGCCAGCAGCAAAGTAGAGGGACGAGAGACCCAGTACTTC

v_call: TRBV4-1
d_call: TRBD1
j_call: TRBJ1-1
clone_size: NA
cdr3_aa: CASSHPGGGNTEAFF
cdr3_nt: TGCGCCAGCAGCCACCCAGGGGGGGGTAACACTGAAGCTTTCTTT

v_call: TRBV25-1
d_call: NA
j_call: TRBJ1-2
clone_size: NA
cdr3_aa: CASSESAVYGYTF
cdr3_nt: TGTGCCAGCAGTGAATCAGCGGTATATGGCTACACCTTC

v_call: TRBV27
d_call: NA
j_call: TRBJ2-3
clone_size: NA
cdr3_aa: CASSFSGTDTQYF
cdr3_nt: TGTGCCAGCAGTTTCTCGGGCACAGATACGCAGTATTTT

v_call: TRBV24-1
d_call: NA
j_call: TRBJ1-1
clone_size: NA
cdr3_aa: CATSESRNTEAFF
cdr3_nt: TGTGCCACCAGTGAGAGCAGGAACACTGAAGCTTTCTTT

v_call: TRBV29-1
d_call: NA
j_call: TRBJ1-1
clone_size: NA
cdr3_aa: CSVAVDTEAFF
cdr3_nt: TGCAGCGTTGCCGTCGACACTGAAGCTTTCTTT

v_call: TRBV7-2
d_call: NA
j_call: TRBJ1-3
clone_size: once
cdr3_aa: CASRLKPYGDSGNTIYF
cdr3_nt: TGTGCCAGCAGATTGAAACCCTACGGGGACTCTGGAAACACCATATATTTT

v_call: TRBV9
d_call: TRBD1
j_call: TRBJ2-7
clone_size: few
cdr3_aa: CASGRQGYEQYF
cdr3_nt: TGTGCCAGCGGACGACAGGGCTACGAGCAGTACTTC

v_call: TRBV5-6
d_call: TRBD1
j_call: TRBJ2-7
clone_size: NA
cdr3_aa: CASSPGTDPYEQYF
cdr3_nt: TGTGCCAGCAGCCCCGGGACAGACCCCTACGAGCAGTACTTC

v_call: TRBV5-4
d_call: NA
j_call: TRBJ2-2
clone_size: NA
cdr3_aa: CASSSTRGAGGELFF
cdr3_nt: TGTGCCAGCAGCTCCACCCGAGGGGCGGGCGGGGAGCTGTTTTTT

v_call: TRBV5-8
d_call: NA
j_call: TRBJ2-7
clone_size: NA
cdr3_aa: CASSVPGSSYEQYF
cdr3_nt: TGTGCCAGCAGCGTGCCGGGGTCTTCCTACGAGCAGTACTTC

v_call: TRBV2
d_call: TRBD1
j_call: TRBJ1-4
clone_size: NA
cdr3_aa: CASEVGQGERLGEKLFF
cdr3_nt: TGTGCCAGCGAAGTTGGACAGGGGGAACGGTTAGGTGAAAAACTGTTTTTT

v_call: TRBV13
d_call: NA
j_call: TRBJ1-6
clone_size: once
cdr3_aa: CASSSNRADNSPLHF
cdr3_nt: TGTGCCAGCAGCTCCAACAGGGCTGATAATTCACCCCTCCACTTT